This passage covers 17 T cell receptor beta chains from one sample sequenced in a study of blood T cell repertoires in COVID-19. The data were produced by immunoSEQ multiplex PCR, yet TCRdb's version contains in-frame clones alone and is incomplete. The sample records more than 300,000 clones, 85% to 90% being singletons. Sequencing was done on a sample of PBMCs or T cells enriched from blood (not recorded which). The source is a woman aged 18-29 years who had recovered from COVID-19.

This clone occurred once. The identical CDR3 is also encoded by other nucleotide sequences in the sample. The chain links TRBV6-5 to TRBJ2-7; D gene unclear. This CDR3 is built from 14 residues. From germline, CDR1 is MNHEY and CDR2 SVGAGI. The V gene lost 0 bases and the J gene lost 1 base, with 7 bases spanning the gap. The CDR3 is CASSYSGSSYEQYF. The DNA of the CDR3 is TGTGCCAGCAGTTACTCGGGCAGTTCCTACGAGCAGTACTTC.

This clone was seen once. In nucleotides, the CDR3 is TGTGCCAGCAGGCAGACAGGGAGCCTTGAAGCTTTCTTT. Encoded protein: CASRQTGSLEAFF. The genes are TRBV2 and TRBJ1-1; TRBD1 matches at 7 bases. Trimming took 6 bases from V and 7 from J; bases not matched to a gene: 8. The CDR3 length is 13 residues. Germline V gene lookup returns CDR1 SNHLY and CDR2 FYNNEI.

The V gene is TRBV19, the J gene TRBJ1-1, with TRBD1 matching over 10 bases. Per the germline V gene, CDR1 is LNHDA and CDR2 is SQIVND (reference sequence). There are 15 residues in the CDR3. J was trimmed by 1 base and V by 5 bases; bases with no gene match: 4. CDR3 residues: CASSFGQGENTEAFF. Written as DNA, the CDR3 is TGTGCCAGTAGTTTCGGACAGGGGGAGAACACTGAAGCTTTCTTT. The entire variable domain, with the rest obtained from reference TRBV19 and TRBJ1-1, is as follows: DGGITQSPKYLFRKEGQNVTLSCEQNLNHDAMYWYRQDPGQGLRLIYYSQIVNDFQKGDIAEGYSVSREKKESFPLTVTSAQKNPTAFYLCASSFGQGENTEAFFGQGTRLTVV.

The DNA of the CDR3 is TGCGCCAGCAGCTTGGACAAAATCTATGGCTACACCTTC. It translates to CASSLDKIYGYTF. V gene TRBV5-1 combines with J gene TRBJ1-2; D remains ambiguous. V was pared by 0 bases and J by 4 bases, with 7 bases between. The CDR3 has 13 residues. In germline, CDR1 is SGHRS, CDR2 YFSETQ.

The chain employs TRBV21-1 and TRBJ2-1; the table names TRBD2, a call not compared with the DNA. TRBV21-1 is a recognized pseudogene. The CDR3 runs to 20 residues. This CDR3 is CASSKDGTSGGLYSYNEQFF. CDR3 coding DNA: TGTGCCAGCAGCAAAGACGGGACTAGCGGCGGATTATACTCCTACAATGAGCAGTTCTTC.

The chain recombines TRBV5-1 with TRBJ2-7; 8 positions match TRBD1. CDR1 is SGHRS, CDR2 YFSETQ, per germline. V was clipped by 1 base and J by 0 bases; unmatched bases: 12. CDR3 length equals 18 residues. The CDR3 region is CASSLSTPQGANSYEQYF. DNA for the CDR3: TGCGCCAGCAGCTTGTCTACACCTCAGGGGGCCAACTCCTACGAGCAGTACTTC.

This clone has only a few counts. The chain uses TRBV7-6 and TRBJ2-3; D might be TRBD1 (6 bases). The germline V and J ends were trimmed by 6 bases and 1 base, with 14 bases remaining between them. The CDR3 loop spans 15 amino acids. The germline V gene encodes CDR1 SGHVS and CDR2 FNYEAQ. Here the CDR3 DNA reads TGTGCCAGCAGGACCGGGACACGGGGCACAGATACGCAGTATTTT. It translates to CASRTGTRGTDTQYF.

This clone was counted a few times. The chain carries TRBV30 and TRBJ1-6; maybe TRBD1 (6 bases). V was shortened by 5 bases and J by 5 bases, with 13 bases between the two germline ends. The germline V gene encodes CDR1 GTSNPN and CDR2 SVGIG (reference sequence). The CDR3 has 14 residues. In nucleotides, the CDR3 is TGTGCCTGGGGTCCGGGACACGATAATTCACCCCTCCACTTT. Encoded protein: CAWGPGHDNSPLHF.

This chain connects TRBV24-1 to TRBJ2-1; perhaps TRBD2 as D (5 bases). CDR3 size: 15 residues. Trimming left V 5 bases short and J 0 bases short, with 10 bases between. Germline CDR1 and CDR2: KGHDR and SFDVKD. CDR3 nucleotide sequence: TGTGCCACCAGTGTCAGAGGAGGCTCCTACAATGAGCAGTTCTTC. Its protein product is CATSVRGGSYNEQFF.

The V gene is TRBV19, the J gene TRBJ2-3; 15 nucleotides line up with TRBD2. Germline V CDR1 and CDR2: LNHDA, SQIVND (reference sequence). This CDR3 spans 16 amino acids. V lost 7 bases, J lost 5 bases, and 7 bases stayed unmatched. The CDR3 coding sequence is TGTGCCAGTACCCAACGGACTAGCGGGAGGGTAGATACGCAGTATTTT. Protein product: CASTQRTSGRVDTQYF.

This chain joins TRBV28 and TRBJ1-2, with a possible D match to TRBD1 (5 bases). CDR1 MDHEN and CDR2 SYDVKM come from the germline V gene. V was pared by 7 bases and J by 4 bases, with 13 bases between. CDR3 length: 13 residues. CDR3 bases: TGTGCCAGCACTCTATCAGGGCCCTATGGCTACACCTTC. It is translated as CASTLSGPYGYTF.

The genes are TRBV30 and TRBJ1-5, with a weak D call TRBD1 (6 bases). The CDR3 length is 14 residues. With 0 bases removed from V and 5 bases from J, the gap between germline ends came to 11 bases. Germline CDR1 reads GTSNPN; CDR2 reads SVGIG (reference sequence). The CDR3, as DNA: TGTGCCTGGAGTGTAATGAAGGGGGATCAGCCCCAGCATTTT. Translating it yields CAWSVMKGDQPQHF.

This rearrangement joins TRBV12-3 or TRBV12-4 to TRBJ1-5; D remains ambiguous. The V and J ends lost 3 bases and 7 bases respectively, with 7 bases between them. The CDR3 has 12 amino acids. The CDR3 DNA reads TGTGCCAGCAGTTTCAAGAGGCAGCCCCAGCATTTT. Translation gives CASSFKRQPQHF.

This clone was detected only a few times. A junction end diverges from the germline sequence, so it may reflect a read error. The chain recombines TRBV28 with TRBJ1-6; 9 bases are a match to TRBD1. CDR1 is MDHEN and CDR2 is SYDVKM in the germline V gene. CDR3 length: 15 amino acids. The CDR3 loop is CASRLSGTGNSPLHF. CDR3 coding DNA: TGTGCCAGCAGATTATCTGGGACAGGGAATTCACCCCTCCACTTT.

V usage is TRBV5-1 and J usage is TRBJ2-7, with D uncertain. Trimming shortened V by 3 bases and J by 1 base, and 8 bases separated the two germline ends. The CDR3 consists of 13 residues. CDR1 and CDR2 from the germline V gene are SGHRS and YFSETQ. The CDR3 DNA reads TGCGCCAGCAGCTCGGGTGGATCCTACGAGCAGTACTTC. This codes for CASSSGGSYEQYF. Complete variable domain (other parts from reference TRBV5-1 and TRBJ2-7): KAGVTQTPRYLIKTRGQQVTLSCSPISGHRSVSWYQQTPGQGLQFLFEYFSETQRNKGNFPGRFSGRQFSNSRSEMNVSTLELGDSALYLCASSSGGSYEQYFGPGTRLTVT.

This chain joins TRBV12-3 or TRBV12-4 and TRBJ1-5; D possibly corresponds to TRBD1 (6 bases). V was cut by 5 bases and J by 3 bases, with 8 bases left in between. This CDR3 comprises 13 residues. In DNA form, the CDR3 reads TGTGCCAGCAGTGGACAGATCAATCAGCCCCAGCATTTT. Protein sequence: CASSGQINQPQHF.

This clone was detected a few times. The V and J genes are TRBV18 and TRBJ1-4; D is perhaps TRBD1 (5 bases). The CDR3 extends over 21 amino acids. Germline V gene lookup returns CDR1 KGHSH and CDR2 LQKENI. V was pared by 3 bases and J by 7 bases, with 33 bases between. CDR3 DNA: TGTGCCAGCTCACCTTTTCCAGGGTTCACGCCTGAGAACAACTGGGGTGAAAAACTGTTTTTT. Translation gives CASSPFPGFTPENNWGEKLFF.